This passage covers 22 T cell receptor beta chains from one sample sequenced in a study of shared clonotypes between healthy human individuals. Libraries were prepared by immunoSEQ multiplex PCR; TCRdb keeps only in-frame clonotypes and omits some of them. The sample has about 490,000 clones; approximately 79% are singletons. Sequenced input: PBMCs. The receptors here all came from a woman in her thirties or forties in good health. Some clones in this sample may be carry-over from other donors' samples.

This clone was detected once. This sample includes further DNA sequences coding for the same CDR3. The CDR3: CASSDSGSSGANVLTF. CDR3 bases: TGTGCCAGCAGTGACTCAGGAAGCTCTGGGGCCAACGTCCTGACTTTC. This chain uses TRBV6-4 with TRBJ2-6; D not resolved. This CDR3 comprises 16 residues. V dropped 0 bases and J dropped 0 bases, with 6 bases sitting between them. Germline assignment: CDR1 MRHNA and CDR2 SNTAGT.

The V and J genes are TRBV7-2 and TRBJ2-3, with D perhaps assigned TRBD1 or TRBD2 (5 bases each). CDR1 is SGHTA and CDR2 is FQGNSA in the germline V gene. The CDR3 is made up of 15 amino acids. V gave up 5 bases and J gave up 3 bases, with 15 bases separating them. The CDR3 coding sequence is TGTGCCAGCAGCCAGCTGGGGGTATGGACAGATACGCAGTATTTT. Its protein product is CASSQLGVWTDTQYF.

As concerns this clone: A far larger clone is a single base away, which makes a read error likely. In the same sample, other DNA sequences code for this CDR3. The chain combines TRBV30 with TRBJ1-2; D is possibly TRBD1 (6 bases). Germline CDR1 is GTSNPN and CDR2 is SVGIG (reference sequence). This CDR3 spans 14 amino acids. Trimming pared 3 bases from V and 2 bases from J, leaving 13 bases between. In DNA form, the CDR3 reads TGTGCCTGGAGGCCCCCTGGACAGAACTATGGCTACACCTTC. Translating it yields CAWRPPGQNYGYTF.

This clone was observed many times. The chain combines TRBV6-1 with TRBJ2-7, with a weak D call TRBD2 (6 bases). CDR1 is MNHNS and CDR2 is SASEGT in the germline V gene. V was cut by 2 bases and J by 3 bases, with 11 bases left in between. The length of the CDR3 is 14 residues. The CDR3 region has the DNA TGTGCCAGCAGTGAACAAGAGGAGGGCTACGAGCAGTACTTC. Protein sequence: CASSEQEEGYEQYF.

The chain is built from TRBV23-1 and TRBJ2-7, with 9 nucleotides matching TRBD2. TRBV23-1 is an open reading frame, and its role is uncertain. J was trimmed by 5 bases and V by 2 bases; bases with no gene match: 4. The CDR3 sequence is 14 residues long. In DNA, the CDR3 is TGCGCCAGCAGTCAAGGGACTAGCCGGCACGAGCAGTACTTC. This sequence encodes CASSQGTSRHEQYF.

Concerning this clone itself: Other nucleotide sequences from this sample produce the same CDR3. The chain carries TRBV5-1 and TRBJ2-1; 7 positions agree with TRBD2. The V and J ends lost 0 bases and 2 bases, in that order; junction bases with no gene match: 5. CDR1 is SGHRS and CDR2 is YFSETQ in the germline V gene. There are 16 residues in the CDR3. The CDR3 region is CASSLVAGAAYNEQFF. The CDR3 DNA is TGCGCCAGCAGCTTGGTCGCGGGAGCGGCCTACAATGAGCAGTTCTTC. Full variable domain (rest looked up from reference TRBV5-1 and TRBJ2-1): KAGVTQTPRYLIKTRGQQVTLSCSPISGHRSVSWYQQTPGQGLQFLFEYFSETQRNKGNFPGRFSGRQFSNSRSEMNVSTLELGDSALYLCASSLVAGAAYNEQFFGPGTRLTVL.

The chain employs TRBV4-2 and TRBJ2-2, with 14 nucleotides matching TRBD2. The trim removed 8 bases at V and 5 bases at J, leaving 4 bases unmatched. Germline CDR1 is LGHNA and CDR2 is YNFKEQ. The CDR3 runs to 15 residues. In nucleotides, the CDR3 is TGTGCCAGCCAGACTAGCGGGAGGGAGACCGGGGAGCTGTTTTTT. This encodes CASQTSGRETGELFF.

V gene TRBV5-1 combines with J gene TRBJ2-1; D not resolved. Germline loops: CDR1 SGHRS, CDR2 YFSETQ. The CDR3 has 14 amino acids. The ends were cut back, 0 bases at V and 6 bases at J, with 10 bases in the middle. Here the CDR3 reads CASSLGTLSNEQFF. Written as DNA, the CDR3 is TGCGCCAGCAGCTTGGGAACCTTAAGCAATGAGCAGTTCTTC.

This clone was detected only once. CDR3 DNA sequence: TGTGCCATCAGTGGACAGACTATCTACGAGCAGTACTTC. Translated: CAISGQTIYEQYF. The rearrangement joins TRBV10-3 to TRBJ2-7; possibly TRBD1 or TRBD2 for D (5 bases each). Trimming cost V 4 bases and J 3 bases, with 10 bases left between them. There are 13 residues in the CDR3. Germline values: CDR1 ENHRY, CDR2 SYGVKD.

The V call is TRBV4-2, the J call TRBJ2-5; a possible D gene is TRBD1 (6 bases). V was clipped by 4 bases and J by 2 bases, with 11 bases between them. CDR3 length: 14 amino acids. The germline V gene has CDR1 LGHNA and CDR2 YNFKEQ. CDR3 in amino acids: CASSPDRGQETQYF. Here the CDR3 DNA reads TGTGCCAGCAGCCCGGACAGAGGACAAGAGACCCAGTACTTC.

The V and J genes are TRBV2 and TRBJ2-7, with D hard to call. Germline V gene lookup returns CDR1 SNHLY and CDR2 FYNNEI. The V end lost 7 bases, the J end lost 1 base, and 14 bases lay between the germline ends. This CDR3 contains 14 residues. CDR3: CASTTEAASYEQYF. CDR3 nucleotides: TGTGCCAGCACCACCGAGGCCGCTTCCTACGAGCAGTACTTC.

V gene TRBV7-9 combines with J gene TRBJ1-1, with D tentatively TRBD1 (6 bases). This CDR3 has 13 amino acids. Trimming stripped 5 bases from V and 4 bases from J, with 11 bases between. Germline CDR1 reads SEHNR; CDR2 reads FQNEAQ (reference sequence). The CDR3 sequence is CASSQDSSTEAFF. CDR3 nucleotides: TGTGCCAGCAGCCAGGACAGTTCCACTGAAGCTTTCTTT.

The chain links TRBV5-1 to TRBJ2-3, with 8 positions matching TRBD2. Germline CDR1 reads SGHRS; CDR2 reads YFSETQ. J lost 6 bases, V lost 0 bases, and 12 bases had no gene match. CDR3 size: 17 residues. In nucleotides, the CDR3 is TGCGCCAGCAGCTTGGAAATAGCGGGGAGGGCCGGCGATACGCAGTATTTT. Translated, it gives CASSLEIAGRAGDTQYF.

This chain uses TRBV7-3 with TRBJ2-2; no definite D call. Trimming took off 5 bases at V and 4 bases at J, with 8 bases between the two ends. Germline V gives CDR1 SGHTA, CDR2 FQGTGA. The CDR3 spans 13 residues. The CDR3 protein is CASSPLFTGELFF. Written as DNA, the CDR3 is TGTGCCAGCAGCCCCCTCTTCACCGGGGAGCTGTTTTTT.

The chain's CDR3 is CASSDGTAGGSYNEQFF. As DNA, the CDR3 is TGCGCCAGCAGTGACGGGACAGCTGGGGGCTCCTACAATGAGCAGTTCTTC. The V and J genes are TRBV10-1 and TRBJ2-1; TRBD1 matches at 7 bases. The CDR3 is 17 residues long. Germline CDR1 is WNHNN and CDR2 is SYGVQD (reference sequence). Trimming at V came to 3 bases and at J to 0 bases, leaving 8 bases not matched to a gene.

The chain has TRBV6-5 and TRBJ1-2; D possibly corresponds to TRBD1 (5 bases). Germline V gene sequence: CDR1 MNHEY, CDR2 SVGAGI. V was clipped by 6 bases and J by 7 bases, with 9 bases between them. The CDR3 length is 11 residues. CDR3 sequence: CASSDSLGYTF. The CDR3 DNA reads as TGTGCCAGCAGCGACAGTCTTGGCTACACCTTC.

This clone was detected only a few times. The rearrangement uses TRBV5-1 and TRBJ2-1, with D tentatively TRBD1 (5 bases). There are 12 residues in the CDR3. The ends were cut back, 4 bases at V and 12 bases at J, with 14 bases in the middle. Germline CDR1 and CDR2: SGHRS and YFSETQ. CDR3 nucleotides: TGCGCCAGCAGCAGGGGAAGAATCGGGCAGTTCTTC. Residues: CASSRGRIGQFF. Supplemented by reference TRBV5-1 and TRBJ2-1, the full variable domain reads KAGVTQTPRYLIKTRGQQVTLSCSPISGHRSVSWYQQTPGQGLQFLFEYFSETQRNKGNFPGRFSGRQFSNSRSEMNVSTLELGDSALYLCASSRGRIGQFFGPGTRLTVL.

There are a few counts of this clone. This chain uses TRBV2 with TRBJ1-1; 9 positions match TRBD1. J gave up 2 bases and V 5 bases, and 12 bases lay outside the gene matches. CDR3 size: 17 residues. CDR1 and CDR2 from the germline V gene are SNHLY and FYNNEI. CDR3 sequence: CASSKTGGREPNTEAFF. DNA for the CDR3: TGTGCCAGCAGTAAGACAGGGGGACGGGAACCAAACACTGAAGCTTTCTTT.

The chain couples TRBV30 to TRBJ2-3; weak D call: TRBD2 (6 bases). Trimming shortened V by 1 base and J by 1 base, and 6 bases separated the two germline ends. Germline values: CDR1 GTSNPN, CDR2 SVGIG (reference sequence). This CDR3 has 13 residues. The CDR3, as DNA: TGTGCCTGGAGTGCTAGCGGCACAGATACGCAGTATTTT. Amino acids: CAWSASGTDTQYF.

The V and J genes are TRBV6-4 and TRBJ2-5, with 9 positions matching TRBD1. With V trimmed by 6 bases and J by 5 bases, 7 bases remained unmatched. Germline CDR1 is MRHNA and CDR2 is SNTAGT. The CDR3 length is 14 residues. CDR3: CASSPTGGAETQYF. CDR3 nucleotides: TGTGCCAGCAGCCCAACAGGGGGCGCGGAGACCCAGTACTTC.

The genes are TRBV29-1 and TRBJ1-1; D remains ambiguous. V was clipped by 4 bases and J by 8 bases, with 17 bases between them. The CDR3 is 13 amino acids. Germline V CDR1 and CDR2: SQVTM, ANQGSEA. The CDR3 reads CSVAPRGVGEAFF. CDR3 DNA: TGCAGCGTTGCCCCCCGCGGGGTAGGCGAAGCTTTCTTT.

This clone has just a few counts. V usage is TRBV30 and J usage is TRBJ1-5; weak D call: TRBD1 (6 bases). Germline V CDR1 and CDR2: GTSNPN, SVGIG (reference sequence). The CDR3 sequence is 14 residues long. Trimming shortened V by 3 bases and J by 11 bases, and 20 bases separated the two germline ends. This CDR3 reads CAWSQAGERSAQHF. In DNA form, the CDR3 reads TGTGCCTGGAGCCAGGCAGGGGAACGTTCAGCCCAGCATTTT.